The T cell receptor (beta chain) under discussion was sequenced for a study of T cells in women clearing cervical HPV infection. General study results and limits: CIN3+ cases had significantly higher TCR repertoire richness than controls, but evenness did not differ. TRBV6-7 abundance was lower in cases than controls (around 0.11% versus 0.15%).

CDR3 length: 15 residues. Per germline, CDR1 LNHDA and CDR2 SQIVND (reference sequence). With 4 bases clipped from V and 9 bases from J, the junction kept 7 bases outside the gene matches. Genomic DNA, averaging around 1,200 ng per sample, yielded TCR beta CDR3 via immunoSEQ. This table comes from immunoSEQ multiplex PCR, and its TCRdb copy is limited to in-frame clones, with some not included. The specimen's table records 25,000 to 30,000 clones. Comments on this clone: The antigen is undetermined. The CDR3 goes on 3 residues after the read ends, and that part is filled in from the germline J gene.

V usage is TRBV19 and J usage is TRBJ2-1; TRBD2 matches at 12 bases. The receptor was isolated from a woman aged 18 to 75 with a cervical HPV16 infection that either progressed to CIN3+ or cleared (not recorded which). Sequenced: blood buffy coat. CDR3 in amino acids: CASSTLAGGPVEQFF. The CDR3 bases that were read are TGTGCCAGTAGTACCCTAGCGGGGGGGCCGGTTGAG.